This is a list of T cell receptor beta chains from one sample in a study of T cell responses to AZD1222 COVID-19 vaccine. TCRdb's table, derived via immunoSEQ multiplex PCR, lists solely in-frame clones and lacks some. The sample is made up of about 140,000 clones, and the top ten hold roughly 2% of it. The sequenced sample consisted of peripheral blood. The origin of the receptors is an adult in good health. Each CDR3 is given with its conserved first and last residue. The order of the fields is V gene, CDR3 length, J gene, D gene, CDR3 DNA, CDR3 protein. D genes are given only for firm matches.

TRBV19,16,TRBJ2-7,NA,TGTGCCAGTAGTATTAGGGGCCGGGTAGGGAGCCACGAGCAGTACTTC,CASSIRGRVGSHEQYF
TRBV6-1,15,TRBJ1-5,NA,TGTGCCAGCAGTGAATCGATGGGTGGCAATCAGCCCCAGCATTTT,CASSESMGGNQPQHF
TRBV9,15,TRBJ2-2,NA,TGTGCCAGCAGCGTAACCGGGGGTTTGACCGGGGAGCTGTTTTTT,CASSVTGGLTGELFF
TRBV4-1,16,TRBJ1-6,TRBD1,TGCGCCAGCAGCTCTCGGGAGGGGGCGAGTAATTCACCCCTCCACTTT,CASSSREGASNSPLHF
TRBV7-9,15,TRBJ2-1,NA,TGTGCCAGCAGCTTAGGATCTAGCTCCTACAATGAGCAGTTCTTC,CASSLGSSSYNEQFF
TRBV5-1,16,TRBJ2-2,NA,TGCGCCAGCAGGGCCCCCTTCAGCGGAGACACCGGGGAGCTGTTTTTT,CASRAPFSGDTGELFF
TRBV20-1,14,TRBJ2-7,TRBD2,TGCAGTGCTAGTACGCGGGGGGTTTCCTACGAGCAGTACTTC,CSASTRGVSYEQYF
TRBV6-4,17,TRBJ2-7,NA,TGTGCCAGCAGGGAACCCAACTCCGTTGGGGTCTTCTACGAGCAGTACTTC,CASREPNSVGVFYEQYF
TRBV4-2,16,TRBJ2-6,NA,TGTGCCAGCAGCCAAGTAATACTCTCTGGGGCCAACGTCCTGACTTTC,CASSQVILSGANVLTF
TRBV4-2,15,TRBJ1-1,TRBD1,TGTGCCAGCAGCCCAGGGACAGGGCCGAACACTGAAGCTTTCTTT,CASSPGTGPNTEAFF
TRBV10-1,13,TRBJ1-1,NA,TGCGCCAGCAGTGAGTCAGGGGACCACCGAGCTTTCTTT,CASSESGDHRAFF
TRBV10-3,16,TRBJ1-1,NA,TGTGCCATCAGTGCATCTCCGGGACAAGAGAACACTGAAGCTTTCTTT,CAISASPGQENTEAFF
TRBV6-5,11,TRBJ1-1,NA,TGTGCCAGCAGAGTGAACACTGAAGCTTTCTTT,CASRVNTEAFF
TRBV11-3,14,TRBJ2-7,NA,TGTGCCAGCAGCTTAGGGGAGAGTCGCTACGAGCAGTACTTC,CASSLGESRYEQYF
TRBV3-1/TRBV3-2,16,TRBJ2-4,NA,TGTGCCAGCAGCCCCCTGGTGGAGGGGGGGCAGAACATTCAGTACTTC,CASSPLVEGGQNIQYF
TRBV2,14,TRBJ1-2,NA,TGTGCCAGCTACAGTGGGGCTTGGGACTATGGCTACACCTTC,CASYSGAWDYGYTF
TRBV6-2/TRBV6-3,15,TRBJ2-2,NA,TGTGCCAGCAGTTACCTCATCGGGGGCGGGCGGGAGCTGTTTTTT,CASSYLIGGGRELFF
TRBV2,15,TRBJ2-1,TRBD1,TGTGCCAGCAGTCGGGACAGGGGGCCATACAATGAGCAGTTCTTC,CASSRDRGPYNEQFF
TRBV2,13,TRBJ2-7,NA,TGTGCCAGCAGCGCCACTGGACCCACCGAGCAGTACTTC,CASSATGPTEQYF
TRBV11-2,14,TRBJ1-1,NA,TGTGCCAGCAGCCGCCAACAGGGAAACACTGAAGCTTTCTTT,CASSRQQGNTEAFF
TRBV6-6,16,TRBJ2-7,NA,TGTGCCAGCAGTTACACCAAGATCCTTAGCTCCTACGAGCAGTACTTC,CASSYTKILSSYEQYF
TRBV27,17,TRBJ2-1,TRBD1,TGTGCCAGCAGTTTAAAGGGCTGGAGACAGGGTAAGAATGAGCAGTTCTTC,CASSLKGWRQGKNEQFF
TRBV19,13,TRBJ1-1,NA,TGTGCCAGTAGTATTAATCTGTTCGCTGAAGCTTTCTTT,CASSINLFAEAFF
TRBV7-2,16,TRBJ1-2,NA,TGTGCCAGCAGCTTAGCGCAGGGATCCACGATCTATGGCTACACCTTC,CASSLAQGSTIYGYTF
TRBV28,12,TRBJ1-2,NA,TGTGCCACCAAGACGGGGAACTATGGCTACACCTTC,CATKTGNYGYTF
TRBV3-1/TRBV3-2,17,TRBJ2-3,TRBD2,TGTGCCAGCAGCCCAGAACTAGCGGGCACACGGAAGGGTACGCAGTATTTT,CASSPELAGTRKGTQYF
TRBV7-2,16,TRBJ1-2,TRBD1,TGTGCCAGCAGCAGACCGGGACAGGCCTCTAACTATGGCTACACCTTC,CASSRPGQASNYGYTF
TRBV5-1,11,TRBJ1-2,TRBD1,TGCGCCAGCAGCCAAAGGGACAGCATTACCTTC,CASSQRDSITF
TRBV7-2,14,TRBJ2-4,TRBD1,TGTGCCAGCAGCTTAGGGGACAGCGAGAGGATTCAGTACTTC,CASSLGDSERIQYF
TRBV2,14,TRBJ2-5,NA,TGTGCCAGCAGTGCGACGAACGTGAAGGAGACCCAGTACTTC,CASSATNVKETQYF
TRBV6-5,14,TRBJ1-2,NA,TGTGCCAGCAGTTACTCCACAGGAAACTATGGCTACACCTTC,CASSYSTGNYGYTF
TRBV10-3,12,TRBJ1-1,NA,TGTGCCATCAATGAAGGGGGACTTCGGACTTTCTTT,CAINEGGLRTFF
TRBV10-3,13,TRBJ2-7,NA,TGTGCCATCAGTGAGCAGGGTATCTACGAGCAGTACTTC,CAISEQGIYEQYF
TRBV6-5,14,TRBJ1-1,NA,TGTGCCAGCAGCTGGTCCAGGGGGAACACTGAAGCTTTCTTT,CASSWSRGNTEAFF
TRBV9,14,TRBJ1-1,TRBD1,TGTGCCAGCAGCCCCCGACAGGGGTCCTCTGAAGCTTTCTTT,CASSPRQGSSEAFF
TRBV28,15,TRBJ2-3,NA,TGTGCCAGCAGTCCTTGGGCGGGGCTCGCAGATACGCAGTATTTT,CASSPWAGLADTQYF
TRBV6-2/TRBV6-3,11,TRBJ2-1,NA,TGTGCCAGCAGCCATCTATGGGAGCAGTTCTTC,CASSHLWEQFF
TRBV6-6,15,TRBJ2-7,TRBD1,TGTGCCAGCAGTTACGGTCCGGGACAGGGATACGAGCAGTACTTC,CASSYGPGQGYEQYF
TRBV19,16,TRBJ1-5,NA,TGTGCCAGTAGTATAGTCCCTACAGGGTCCGGTCAGCCCCAGCATTTT,CASSIVPTGSGQPQHF
TRBV2,12,TRBJ1-1,NA,TGTGCCAGCAGTGAACTCTCAGGGAAAGCTTTCTTT,CASSELSGKAFF
TRBV5-1,14,TRBJ2-7,TRBD1,TGCGCCAGCGCCCGGGGGACAGGGGACTACGAGCAGTACTTC,CASARGTGDYEQYF
TRBV21-1,13,TRBJ1-2,NA,TGTGCCAGCAGGGTTCTGACAGATTATGGCTACACCTTC,CASRVLTDYGYTF
TRBV19,14,TRBJ1-2,TRBD1,TGTGCCAGTAGTCCCCCACGGACAGGAGATGGCTACACCTTC,CASSPPRTGDGYTF
TRBV15,14,TRBJ2-7,NA,TGTGCCACCAGCAGAGAAACAGGGACCTACGAGCAGTACTTC,CATSRETGTYEQYF
TRBV30,11,TRBJ2-5,NA,TGTGCCTGGAGTGGCGGGGAGACCCAGTACTTC,CAWSGGETQYF
TRBV6-5,15,TRBJ2-3,TRBD1,TGTGCCAGCAGGTTCGGACAGGACCGCACAGATACGCAGTATTTT,CASRFGQDRTDTQYF
TRBV12-3/TRBV12-4,13,TRBJ1-2,NA,TGTGCCAGCAGTCGGGACGCGGCCTATGGCTACACCTTC,CASSRDAAYGYTF